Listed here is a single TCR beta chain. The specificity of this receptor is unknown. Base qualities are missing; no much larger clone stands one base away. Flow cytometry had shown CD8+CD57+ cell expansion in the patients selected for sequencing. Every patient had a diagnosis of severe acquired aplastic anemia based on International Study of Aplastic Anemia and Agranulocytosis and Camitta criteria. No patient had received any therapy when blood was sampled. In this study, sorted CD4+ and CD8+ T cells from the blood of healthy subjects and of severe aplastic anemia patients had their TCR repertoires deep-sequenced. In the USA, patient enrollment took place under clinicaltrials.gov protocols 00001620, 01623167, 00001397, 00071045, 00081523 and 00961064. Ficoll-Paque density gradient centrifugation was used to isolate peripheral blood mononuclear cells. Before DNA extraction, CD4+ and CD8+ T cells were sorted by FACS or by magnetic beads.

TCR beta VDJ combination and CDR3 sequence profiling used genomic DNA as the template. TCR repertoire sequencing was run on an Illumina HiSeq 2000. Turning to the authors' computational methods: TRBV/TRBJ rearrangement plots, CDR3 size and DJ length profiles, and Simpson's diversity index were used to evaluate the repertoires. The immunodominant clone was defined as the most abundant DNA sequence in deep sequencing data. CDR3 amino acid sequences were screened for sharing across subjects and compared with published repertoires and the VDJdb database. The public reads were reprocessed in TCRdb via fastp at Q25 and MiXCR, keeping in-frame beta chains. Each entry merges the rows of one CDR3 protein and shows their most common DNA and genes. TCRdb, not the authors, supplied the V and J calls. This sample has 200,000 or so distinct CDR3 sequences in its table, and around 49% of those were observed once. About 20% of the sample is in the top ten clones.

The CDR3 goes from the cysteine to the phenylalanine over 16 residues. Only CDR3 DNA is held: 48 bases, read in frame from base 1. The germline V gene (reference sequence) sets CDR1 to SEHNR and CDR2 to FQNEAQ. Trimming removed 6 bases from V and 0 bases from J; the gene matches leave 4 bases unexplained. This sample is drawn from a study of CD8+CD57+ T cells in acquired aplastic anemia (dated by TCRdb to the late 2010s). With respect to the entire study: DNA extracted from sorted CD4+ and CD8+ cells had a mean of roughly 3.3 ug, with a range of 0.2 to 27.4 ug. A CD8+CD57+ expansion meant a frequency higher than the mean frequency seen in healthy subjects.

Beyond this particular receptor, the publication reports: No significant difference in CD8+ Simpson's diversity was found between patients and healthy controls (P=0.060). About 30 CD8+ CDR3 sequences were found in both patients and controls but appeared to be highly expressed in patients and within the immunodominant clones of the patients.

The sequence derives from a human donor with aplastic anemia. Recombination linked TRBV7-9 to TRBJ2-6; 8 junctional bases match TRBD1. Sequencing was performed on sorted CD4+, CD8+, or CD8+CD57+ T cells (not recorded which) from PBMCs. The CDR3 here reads CASRKDRVSGANVLTF. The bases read TGTGCCAGCAGGAAGGACAGGGTCTCTGGGGCCAACGTCCTGACTTTC.